This T cell receptor (beta chain) is drawn from a study of blood T cell repertoires in COVID-19. Study details: Italy, Spain and the United States were the sources of the convalescent and acute COVID-19 samples.

Only in-frame clones appear in the TCRdb table, and some are missing; sequencing was by immunoSEQ multiplex PCR. Of hundreds of thousands of clones in the sample, about 90% are singletons; the top ten hold approximately 3.1%. V was clipped by 4 bases and J by 5 bases, with 13 bases between them. The V gene's germline CDR1 is SGHRS and CDR2 YFSETQ. The CDR3 sequence is 13 residues long. This receptor was obtained from a woman between 25 and 40 years old who had recovered from COVID-19. This sequence joins TRBV5-1 and TRBJ2-7, with a possible D match to TRBD2 (5 bases). Material: PBMCs or T cells enriched from blood (not recorded which). The CDR3 loop is CASSRGMTDEQYF. The CDR3, as DNA: TGCGCCAGCAGCCGAGGGATGACGGACGAGCAGTACTTC.